Shown below are 4 T cell receptor beta chains from a single sample sequenced in a study of blood T cell repertoires in COVID-19. Assay used: immunoSEQ multiplex PCR; TCRdb lists only in-frame clones, some missing. The table lists 75,000 to 90,000 clones, about 90% of them singletons, with about 6.7% in the top ten. Sequencing input: peripheral blood. These receptors all come from a man between 18 and 29 years old with COVID-19, enrolled during active disease.

This chain uses TRBV19 with TRBJ1-1, with a tentative D call TRBD1 (6 bases). The CDR3 loop spans 16 amino acids. Germline V gene sequence: CDR1 LNHDA, CDR2 SQIVND (reference sequence). With 5 bases removed from V and 1 base from J, the gap between germline ends came to 17 bases. As DNA, the CDR3 is TGTGCCAGTAGTCCTAGGAGGACAGTTTCGAACACTGAAGCTTTCTTT. Translated: CASSPRRTVSNTEAFF.

The genes are TRBV10-3 and TRBJ2-7; no clear D gene. Trimming took off 7 bases at V and 3 bases at J, with 7 bases between the two ends. CDR1 is ENHRY and CDR2 is SYGVKD in the germline V gene. The CDR3 has 11 residues. In nucleotides, the CDR3 is TGTGCCATCAAAAGAGACTACGAGCAGTACTTC. Its translation is CAIKRDYEQYF.

The chain carries TRBV9 and TRBJ2-7, with D perhaps matching TRBD2 (5 bases). The V and J ends lost 4 bases and 3 bases respectively, with 17 bases between them. CDR1 and CDR2 (germline): SGDLS, YYNGEE. The CDR3 has 15 amino acids. This CDR3 reads CASSPGLPPVYEQYF. CDR3 DNA: TGTGCCAGCAGCCCCGGACTCCCTCCGGTCTACGAGCAGTACTTC. Supplemented by reference TRBV9 and TRBJ2-7, the full variable domain reads DSGVTQTPKHLITATGQRVTLRCSPRSGDLSVYWYQQSLDQGLQFLIQYYNGEERAKGNILERFSAQQFPDLHSELNLSSLELGDSALYFCASSPGLPPVYEQYFGPGTRLTVT.

This chain joins TRBV6-2 or TRBV6-3 and TRBJ2-7, with D possibly TRBD2 on 5 matching bases. V gave up 2 bases and J gave up 6 bases, with 14 bases separating them. Germline assignment: CDR1 MNHEY and CDR2 SVGEGT. This CDR3 has 14 amino acids. For the CDR3, the DNA is TGTGCCAGCAGTTACCTCACACAAGGAGGCGAGCAGTACTTC. Amino acid sequence: CASSYLTQGGEQYF.